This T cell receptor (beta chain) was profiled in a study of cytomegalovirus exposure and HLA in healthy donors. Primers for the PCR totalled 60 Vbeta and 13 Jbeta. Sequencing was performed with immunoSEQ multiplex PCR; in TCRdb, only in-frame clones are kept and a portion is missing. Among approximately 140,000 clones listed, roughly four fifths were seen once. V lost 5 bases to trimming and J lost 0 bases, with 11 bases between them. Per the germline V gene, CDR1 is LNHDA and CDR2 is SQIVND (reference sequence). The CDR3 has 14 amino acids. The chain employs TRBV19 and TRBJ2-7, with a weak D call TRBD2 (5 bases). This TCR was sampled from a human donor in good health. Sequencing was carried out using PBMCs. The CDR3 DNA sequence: TGTGCCAGTAGTCTCTTCCGGGGCTCCTACGAGCAGTACTTC. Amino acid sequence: CASSLFRGSYEQYF.